A selection of T cell receptor beta chains follows, all from one sample in a study of OX40 agonist ivuxolimab in advanced cancers. Data came from immunoSEQ multiplex PCR; TCRdb stores just in-frame clones and leaves some out. The table has roughly 56,000 clones, roughly 88% seen once. The sample consisted of CD4+ or CD8+ T cells sorted from blood, taken in a trial of the OX40 agonist ivuxolimab. All receptors derive from an adult with an advanced solid tumor such as melanoma, head and neck, liver or kidney cancer. Both conserved end residues are trimmed from each CDR3. Fields, in order: V gene, J gene, CDR3 protein.

TRBV28	TRBJ2-7	ASLATPTYEQY
TRBV7-2	TRBJ2-1	ASSLELGQGGNEQF
TRBV6-5	TRBJ2-5	ASSSGQGQETQY
TRBV28	TRBJ2-7	ASSNGLSSYEQY
TRBV7-8	TRBJ1-6	ASSLSGQGHSPLH
TRBV7-8	TRBJ2-3	ASSLELVTTDTQY
TRBV25-1	TRBJ2-6	ASSAGGDSGANVLT
TRBV7-9	TRBJ2-1	ASSSWTDYNEQF
TRBV23-1	TRBJ1-6	ASSQWGSNSPLH
TRBV18	TRBJ1-1	ASSPTGVSEAF
TRBV4-3	TRBJ1-4	ASSQGDPTNEKLF
TRBV10-3	TRBJ1-2	AIRDRAGSAERGYT
TRBV5-1	TRBJ1-4	ASNPAGATNEKLF
TRBV4-2	TRBJ1-4	ASSQLRGQEKLF